The 32 T cell receptor beta chains reported below all come from one sample, sequenced in a study of radiation and T cells in renal cell carcinoma. Time point given: blood 2 weeks post-SBRT. Treatment reported: 15 Gy SBRT to primary tumor, nephrectomy 4 weeks later. Profiling relied on immunoSEQ multiplex PCR, and the TCRdb table lists in-frame clones only, not all of them. The repertoire includes around 130,000 clones, 85% to 90% of them detected once, and 5% to 6.5% sits in the top ten. Sequencing used blood, obtained from a patient whose treatment included radiotherapy and nephrectomy. These receptors were taken from a woman aged 70-85 years with renal cell carcinoma.

The gene calls are TRBV6-1 and TRBJ2-7, with 8 bases aligning to TRBD1. Trimming took 3 bases from V and 4 from J; bases not matched to a gene: 14. Germline CDR1 and CDR2: MNHNS and SASEGT. The CDR3 is 17 amino acids. The CDR3 coding sequence is TGTGCCAGCAGTGACCCGAGACGGACAGGGTCGGCGTACGAGCAGTACTTC. Translated, it gives CASSDPRRTGSAYEQYF.

V and J are TRBV19 and TRBJ2-7, with D perhaps matching TRBD2 (6 bases). Germline V gene sequence: CDR1 LNHDA, CDR2 SQIVND (reference sequence). V lost 4 bases to trimming and J lost 4 bases, with 17 bases between them. The CDR3 runs to 15 residues. The CDR3 nucleotides read TGTGCCAGTAGTAAAACGCGGGACGGAGGATACGAGCAGTACTTC. It yields the protein CASSKTRDGGYEQYF.

V and J are TRBV6-7 and TRBJ1-5; a possible D gene is TRBD1 (6 bases). TRBV6-7 is designated an ORF whose function remains uncertain. Trimming pared 2 bases from V and 9 bases from J, leaving 23 bases between. The CDR3 loop spans 17 amino acids. CDR3 DNA sequence: TGTGCCAGCAGTTACCCGCGGGGTTTCAGGGGCCTCAGGCCCCAGCATTTT. This translates into CASSYPRGFRGLRPQHF.

This clone was found a few times. In nucleotides, the CDR3 is TGTGCCAGCAGCTTGCCTAGGGAGGGGGGTGAGCAGTTCTTC. It is translated as CASSLPREGGEQFF. The V and J genes are TRBV7-2 and TRBJ2-1; D perhaps matches TRBD2 (7 bases). The CDR3 has 14 amino acids. The V and J ends lost 3 bases and 9 bases respectively, with 15 bases between them. Per the germline V gene, CDR1 is SGHTA and CDR2 is FQGNSA.

With regard to this clone: Other DNA sequences in the sample encode the same CDR3. The chain couples TRBV6-5 to TRBJ1-4; 7 nucleotides match TRBD1. Germline V gene sequence: CDR1 MNHEY, CDR2 SVGAGI. Losses at the gene ends were 6 bases for V and 3 bases for J; bases not matched to a gene: 4. The CDR3 is 14 residues long. The CDR3 loop reads CASRLGGANEKLFF. DNA of the CDR3: TGTGCCAGCAGACTAGGGGGCGCTAATGAAAAACTGTTTTTT.

This chain connects TRBV5-4 to TRBJ2-3; 10 nucleotides align to TRBD2. With V trimmed by 0 bases and J by 1 base, 2 bases remained unmatched. This CDR3 is 16 amino acids long. Germline V gene sequence: CDR1 SGHNT, CDR2 YYREEE (reference sequence). The DNA for the CDR3 is TGTGCCAGCAGCTTGGGGACTAGCGGACGCACAGATACGCAGTATTTT. It codes for CASSLGTSGRTDTQYF.

There are a few counts of this clone. The chain couples TRBV5-1 to TRBJ1-3; D remains ambiguous. Trimming took 5 bases from V and 0 from J, leaving 6 bases between them. This CDR3 is built from 13 residues. Per the germline V gene, CDR1 is SGHRS and CDR2 is YFSETQ. Written as DNA, the CDR3 is TGCGCCAGCAGAACAGACTCTGGAAACACCATATATTTT. Translation gives CASRTDSGNTIYF.

The chain employs TRBV19 and TRBJ2-7, with D unresolved. The CDR3 length is 15 residues. Trimming pared 3 bases from V and 6 bases from J, leaving 18 bases between. Germline V CDR1 and CDR2: LNHDA, SQIVND (reference sequence). Here the CDR3 reads CASSIDGGSSAEQYF. Written as DNA, the CDR3 is TGTGCCAGTAGTATCGACGGCGGAAGCAGCGCCGAGCAGTACTTC.

The chain combines TRBV2 with TRBJ1-6; a weak D match, TRBD1 (5 bases). The CDR3 loop spans 15 amino acids. CDR1 SNHLY and CDR2 FYNNEI come from the germline V gene. The V end lost 1 base, the J end lost 8 bases, and 12 bases lay between the germline ends. The CDR3 sequence: CASSEGQPSDSPLHF. As DNA, the CDR3 is TGTGCCAGCAGTGAAGGACAGCCCTCAGATTCACCCCTCCACTTT.

The rearrangement joins TRBV28 to TRBJ1-2; no clear D. The ends were cut back, 3 bases at V and 4 bases at J, with 12 bases in the middle. Germline CDR1 and CDR2: MDHEN and SYDVKM. This CDR3 region has 14 residues. The DNA for the CDR3 is TGTGCCAGCAGTTTGCGAGGCCTCTCCTATGGCTACACCTTC. This encodes CASSLRGLSYGYTF.

The CDR3 protein is CASSGVQQGSYNEQFF. DNA of the CDR3: TGTGCCAGCAGCGGGGTACAGCAAGGCTCCTACAATGAGCAGTTCTTC. The genes are TRBV2 and TRBJ2-1; D perhaps matches TRBD2 (5 bases). The germline V and J ends were trimmed by 6 bases and 0 bases, with 15 bases remaining between them. Germline V gene lookup returns CDR1 SNHLY and CDR2 FYNNEI. The CDR3 consists of 16 residues.

This clone was seen just once. The chain recombines TRBV19 with TRBJ2-7; 8 bases line up with TRBD1. The CDR3 runs to 14 residues. V was pared by 4 bases and J by 6 bases, with 8 bases of the junction left unmatched. CDR1 is LNHDA and CDR2 is SQIVND in the germline V gene (reference sequence). In DNA form, the CDR3 reads TGTGCCAGTAGTACCAACCACAGGGGGGTCGAGCAGTACTTC. Its protein is CASSTNHRGVEQYF. Full variable domain (remainder filled in from reference TRBV19 and TRBJ2-7): DGGITQSPKYLFRKEGQNVTLSCEQNLNHDAMYWYRQDPGQGLRLIYYSQIVNDFQKGDIAEGYSVSREKKESFPLTVTSAQKNPTAFYLCASSTNHRGVEQYFGPGTRLTVT.

In this sample, this clone turned up once. The chain is built from TRBV21-1 and TRBJ1-2; TRBD1 is taken as the D call from the table, unchecked against the DNA. TRBV21-1 is classified as a pseudogene. There are 15 residues in the CDR3. The CDR3 loop reads CASSKKIRGYYGYTF. In nucleotides, the CDR3 is TGTGCCAGCAGCAAAAAGATCAGGGGGTACTATGGCTACACCTTC.

The chain recombines TRBV5-1 with TRBJ1-2; D ambiguous. Germline-derived CDR1 and CDR2 are SGHRS and YFSETQ. The V end was cut by 0 bases, the J end by 1 base, with 10 bases between. CDR3 length equals 15 residues. This CDR3 is CASSLAAGLNYGYTF. In nucleotides, the CDR3 is TGCGCCAGCAGCTTGGCAGCGGGCCTTAACTATGGCTACACCTTC.

This clone has only one observation. This chain joins TRBV20-1 and TRBJ2-7, with D maybe TRBD2 (6 bases). The length of the CDR3 is 10 residues. With 2 bases removed from V and 7 bases from J, the gap between germline ends came to 6 bases. Germline CDR1 DFQATT, CDR2 SNEGSKA (reference sequence). The CDR3 here is CSARRGEQYF. The CDR3 DNA is TGCAGTGCTAGACGGGGGGAGCAGTACTTC.

V is TRBV7-3 and J is TRBJ2-7; D is ambiguous. V was shortened by 2 bases and J by 7 bases, with 12 bases between the two germline ends. CDR3 size: 13 residues. Germline CDR1 reads SGHTA; CDR2 reads FQGTGA. CDR3 loop: CASSLDLVGEQYF. The CDR3 DNA follows: TGTGCCAGCAGCTTAGACCTTGTAGGGGAGCAGTACTTC.

The sample holds one count of this clone. The chain recombines TRBV6-6 with TRBJ1-3; 7 positions agree with TRBD1. The trim removed 2 bases at V and 4 bases at J, leaving 8 bases unmatched. This CDR3 contains 16 residues. Per germline, CDR1 MNHNY and CDR2 SVGAGI (reference sequence). The CDR3 DNA is TGTGCCAGCAGTTACCACAGCACACAGGGGGGAAACACCATATATTTT. It translates to CASSYHSTQGGNTIYF.

This clone came up a few times. The rearrangement links TRBV5-5 to TRBJ1-2; D unclear. Germline V gene sequence: CDR1 SGHKS, CDR2 YYEKEE (reference sequence). The CDR3 runs 12 residues. Trimming cost V 4 bases and J 7 bases, with 11 bases left between them. CDR3 in DNA: TGTGCCAGCAGCGCTGCGGGTGGTGGCTACACCTTC. It yields the protein CASSAAGGGYTF.

The genes are TRBV5-1 and TRBJ1-2, with 9 bases aligning to TRBD1. The CDR3 is made up of 14 amino acids. J lost 7 bases, V lost 4 bases, and 8 bases had no gene match. Germline V gene data show CDR1 as SGHRS and CDR2 as YFSETQ. This CDR3 is CASSHPGTGTGYTF. In DNA, the CDR3 is TGCGCCAGCAGCCACCCCGGGACAGGGACTGGCTACACCTTC.

In this sample, this clone turned up a few times. V and J are TRBV4-2 and TRBJ2-2; D might be TRBD1 (8 bases). This CDR3 comprises 14 residues. Trimming took off 4 bases at V and 6 bases at J, with 12 bases between the two ends. Germline V gene data show CDR1 as LGHNA and CDR2 as YNFKEQ. CDR3 sequence (DNA): TGTGCCAGCAGCCCCACAGGGGGGGCCGGGGAGCTGTTTTTT. Amino acids: CASSPTGGAGELFF.

The V and J genes are TRBV11-2 and TRBJ2-2; D might be TRBD2 (6 bases). The CDR3 sequence is 16 residues long. CDR1 is SGHAT, CDR2 FQNNGV, per germline. V lost 1 base, J lost 3 bases, and 12 bases lay in between. CDR3 in DNA: TGTGCCAGCAGCTTAGGTGTTGGGGGGTACACCGGGGAGCTGTTTTTT. This sequence encodes CASSLGVGGYTGELFF.

The rearrangement uses TRBV28 and TRBJ1-2; D unclear. V shed 8 bases and J shed 4 bases, with 5 bases lying between them. The CDR3 consists of 10 residues. Germline CDR1 and CDR2: MDHEN and SYDVKM. In DNA form, the CDR3 reads TGTGCCAGCGGGGTCTATGGCTACACCTTC. Translation gives CASGVYGYTF.

V usage is TRBV30 and J usage is TRBJ1-6; D might be TRBD1 (6 bases). The CDR3 covers 13 residues. Deletions cut 8 bases from V and 8 bases from J, with 16 bases between. Germline assignment: CDR1 GTSNPN and CDR2 SVGIG (reference sequence). The CDR3 is CAHSGQGHSPLHF. The CDR3 coding sequence is TGTGCCCACTCCGGGCAGGGGCATTCACCCCTCCACTTT.

The chain has TRBV6-6 and TRBJ2-1; D unresolved. The CDR3 sequence is 15 residues long. Germline-derived CDR1 and CDR2 are MNHNY and SVGAGI (reference sequence). The V and J ends lost 2 bases and 0 bases respectively, with 8 bases between them. The chain's CDR3 is CASSYPGLSYNEQFF. The CDR3, as DNA: TGTGCCAGCAGTTACCCAGGCCTCTCCTACAATGAGCAGTTCTTC.

CDR3 amino acids: CASRGGVGEKLFF. The CDR3, as DNA: TGTGCCAGCAGAGGGGGGGTTGGAGAAAAACTGTTTTTT. The rearrangement joins TRBV6-5 to TRBJ1-4; TRBD1 is a possible D gene (6 bases). Trimming removed 6 bases at V and 8 bases at J, with 13 bases between. CDR1 and CDR2 from the germline V gene are MNHEY and SVGAGI. The CDR3 has 13 residues.

The J gene is TRBJ1-2, the V gene TRBV6-4; possibly TRBD1 for D (5 bases). The CDR3 runs 14 residues. The germline V and J ends were trimmed by 4 bases and 4 bases, with 13 bases remaining between them. The germline V gene encodes CDR1 MRHNA and CDR2 SNTAGT. The CDR3 DNA reads as TGTGCCAGCAGTGCCGGAGGGACGACCTATGGCTACACCTTC. Its protein product is CASSAGGTTYGYTF.

This rearrangement joins TRBV20-1 to TRBJ2-5; no clear D. CDR3 length: 11 residues. CDR1 is DFQATT, CDR2 SNEGSKA, per germline (reference sequence). The ends were cut back, 1 base at V and 4 bases at J, with 4 bases in the middle. CDR3 region: CSARVVETQYF. The CDR3 DNA reads as TGCAGTGCTAGAGTAGTAGAGACCCAGTACTTC.

The chain uses TRBV19 and TRBJ2-5; D assignment may be TRBD1 or TRBD2 (6 bases each). This CDR3 region has 13 residues. V dropped 8 bases and J dropped 5 bases, with 15 bases sitting between them. Germline CDR1 LNHDA, CDR2 SQIVND (reference sequence). The CDR3 here is CASGGGFGETQYF. The CDR3 DNA is TGTGCCAGTGGAGGGGGGTTCGGGGAGACCCAGTACTTC.

V gene TRBV5-6 combines with J gene TRBJ2-7; D ambiguous. Between the trimmed V and J ends, which lost 3 bases and 5 bases, there was a span of 9 bases. The length of the CDR3 is 12 residues. The germline gives CDR1 SGHDT, CDR2 YYEEEE. CDR3 DNA sequence: TGTGCCAGCAGCTCGGGTCTGAACGAGCAGTACTTC. This encodes CASSSGLNEQYF.

This chain joins TRBV19 and TRBJ2-6; 9 bases align to TRBD1. With V trimmed by 7 bases and J by 3 bases, 7 bases remained unmatched. The CDR3 has 16 residues. Germline CDR1 reads LNHDA; CDR2 reads SQIVND (reference sequence). The CDR3 region is CASNPGTGIGANVLTF. The CDR3 nucleotides read TGTGCCAGTAACCCCGGGACAGGGATTGGGGCCAACGTCCTGACTTTC.

CDR3 DNA sequence: TGTGCCAGTCGAAGGTCGGGGATATCAGGCTACACCTTC. It translates to CASRRSGISGYTF. The chain is built from TRBV28 and TRBJ1-2; D ambiguous. CDR1 and CDR2 (germline): MDHEN, SYDVKM. Trimming removed 9 bases from V and 8 bases from J, with 19 bases in between. This CDR3 is 13 amino acids long.

The CDR3 reads CASSGGQGIGTQYF. The CDR3 region has the DNA TGTGCCAGCAGTGGAGGGCAGGGAATAGGGACCCAGTACTTC. The genes are TRBV2 and TRBJ2-5; D might be TRBD1 or TRBD2, each matching 5 bases. The CDR3 sequence is 14 residues long. CDR1 and CDR2 (germline): SNHLY, FYNNEI. Trimming removed 4 bases at V and 7 bases at J, with 16 bases between.